This TCR beta chain was captured by sequencing in a study of T cells in Graves' hyperthyroidism and ophthalmopathy. The CDR3 extends over 13 amino acids. The germline V gene encodes CDR1 KGHSH and CDR2 LQKENI. Authors of the study amplified TCR beta CDR3 regions from RNA transcripts. The HTBI set primed first-round TCR CDR3 RT-PCR. TCRdb independently ran MiXCR on the multiplex PCR reads; one entry per CDR3 protein. The sample comprises some 350,000 distinct CDR3 sequences, about a sixth of which are singletons, and about 27% rests with the top ten. 10 ml of fresh peripheral blood supplied the PBMCs. This clonotype was picked up a small number of times. One end of the junction varies from germline; a read error may be responsible.

The receptor was isolated from a woman under 30 with Graves' hyperthyroidism that later progressed to Graves' ophthalmopathy. Source material: blood. The chain combines TRBV18 with TRBJ2-7; D gene unclear. The CDR3: CASSPLTSYEQYF. DNA for the CDR3: TGTGCCAGCTCTCCACTCACCTCCTACGAGCAGTACTTC.